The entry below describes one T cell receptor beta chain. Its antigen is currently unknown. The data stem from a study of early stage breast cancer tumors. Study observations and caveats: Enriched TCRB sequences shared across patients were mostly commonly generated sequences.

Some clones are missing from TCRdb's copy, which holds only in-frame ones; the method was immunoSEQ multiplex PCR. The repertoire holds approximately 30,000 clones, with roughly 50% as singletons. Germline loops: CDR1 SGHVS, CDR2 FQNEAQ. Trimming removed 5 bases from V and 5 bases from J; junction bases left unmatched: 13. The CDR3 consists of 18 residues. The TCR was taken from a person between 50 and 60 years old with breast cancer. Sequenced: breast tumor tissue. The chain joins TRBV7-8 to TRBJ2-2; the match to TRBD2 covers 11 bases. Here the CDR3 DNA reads TGTGCCAGCAGCGGAGCCGGGACTAGCGGCTTATTAACCGGGGAGCTGTTTTTT. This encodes CASSGAGTSGLLTGELFF.